The clone carrying this T cell receptor beta chain was observed a single time. These data are taken from a study of blood T cell repertoires in COVID-19. Whole-study context: COVID-19 samples, acute and convalescent, were from the United States, Italy and Spain. T cells, B-cell-depleted T cells, or PBMCs supplied cDNA or gDNA.

Enrollment of patients from Seattle took place during active infection, with longitudinal follow-up. Under the authors' procedure: Amplification from reference gene primers served as the basis for estimated nucleated cell counts. The data were produced by immunoSEQ multiplex PCR, yet TCRdb's version contains in-frame clones alone and is incomplete. V, J and clone size were drawn from that table, and D and trimming were deduced from the DNA. The sample holds 250,000 to 350,000 clones, about 90% seen once. The source is a woman younger than 45 with COVID-19, enrolled during active disease. Sample: peripheral blood.

The CDR3 DNA sequence: TGTGCCAGCAGTCCCACACAGGTGTACCAAGAGACCCAGTACTTC. It translates to CASSPTQVYQETQYF. This chain links TRBV3-1 (or the pseudogene TRBV3-2) with TRBJ2-5; D may be TRBD1 (5 bases). V lost 6 bases to trimming and J lost 0 bases, with 14 bases between them. Germline values: CDR1 LGHDT, CDR2 YNNKEL (reference sequence). This CDR3 is built from 15 residues.